This passage covers 12 T cell receptor beta chains from one sample sequenced in a study of T cell repertoires in cytomegalovirus infection. Each CDR3 protein is one row after TCRdb ran MiXCR on the reads. The sample lists around 69,000 distinct CDR3 sequences, around 27% seen once, with 45% to 65% in the top ten. Their antigens remain unidentified. The sample consisted of CD8+ T cells from cultured PBMCs, taken from culture after CMV antigen stimulation. The receptors derive from a human donor in good health (CMV status not recorded). Some clones in this sample may be carry-over from other donors' samples.

The CDR3, as DNA: TGTGCCAGCAGCCCGTCAGGGGGCAATCAGCCCCAGCATTTT. Encoded protein: CASSPSGGNQPQHF. This rearrangement joins TRBV12-3 or TRBV12-4 to TRBJ1-5; D is perhaps TRBD1 (6 bases). V was shortened by 6 bases and J by 2 bases, with 11 bases between the two germline ends. There are 14 residues in the CDR3.

The rearrangement links TRBV7-8 to TRBJ1-5, with D perhaps matching TRBD1 (6 bases). This CDR3 region has 13 residues. Trimming removed 8 bases at V and 5 bases at J, with 13 bases between. Germline CDR1 reads SGHVS; CDR2 reads FQNEAQ. CDR3 amino acids: CASYRDNDQPQHF. As DNA, the CDR3 is TGTGCCAGCTACCGGGACAATGATCAGCCCCAGCATTTT.

The genes are TRBV30 and TRBJ1-1; D ambiguous. The length of the CDR3 is 13 residues. The germline V gene encodes CDR1 GTSNPN and CDR2 SVGIG (reference sequence). Trimming cost V 0 bases and J 3 bases, with 8 bases left between them. The CDR3 loop reads CAWSVIVDTEAFF. The CDR3 DNA reads TGTGCCTGGAGTGTAATTGTGGACACTGAAGCTTTCTTT.

The chain couples TRBV20-1 to TRBJ1-2, with D hard to call. Germline V gene lookup returns CDR1 DFQATT and CDR2 SNEGSKA (reference sequence). CDR3 size: 15 residues. V lost 4 bases to trimming and J lost 4 bases, with 19 bases between them. CDR3 loop: CSAMEPSGVIYGYTF. The CDR3 nucleotides are TGCAGTGCTATGGAGCCTTCTGGCGTCATCTATGGCTACACCTTC.

The CDR3 is CASGAGKGTEAFF. The CDR3 nucleotides read TGTGCCAGCGGGGCAGGGAAAGGCACTGAAGCTTTCTTT. The gene calls are TRBV9 and TRBJ1-1, with D tentatively TRBD1 (5 bases). V shed 7 bases and J shed 4 bases, with 14 bases lying between them. The CDR3 is 13 amino acids. Germline values: CDR1 SGDLS, CDR2 YYNGEE.

The rearrangement links TRBV7-6 to TRBJ2-3, with 11 bases lining up with TRBD1. Per germline, CDR1 SGHVS and CDR2 FNYEAQ. V shed 5 bases, J shed 3 bases, and the junction held 4 bases outside the gene matches. The CDR3 is made up of 15 amino acids. The CDR3 sequence is CASSTGTGGTDTQYF. The DNA for the CDR3 is TGTGCCAGCAGCACCGGGACAGGGGGGACAGATACGCAGTATTTT.

The chain employs TRBV5-1 and TRBJ2-7; D is possibly TRBD2 (6 bases). CDR3 length: 18 amino acids. V was pared by 2 bases and J by 3 bases, with 24 bases between. Germline V gene lookup returns CDR1 SGHRS and CDR2 YFSETQ. Here the CDR3 DNA reads TGCGCCAGCAGCTTAGGGAGGACCATTCTCGGATCGGACTACGAGCAGTACTTC. Translation gives CASSLGRTILGSDYEQYF. Combining the CDR3 with reference TRBV5-1 and TRBJ2-7 gives the whole variable domain KAGVTQTPRYLIKTRGQQVTLSCSPISGHRSVSWYQQTPGQGLQFLFEYFSETQRNKGNFPGRFSGRQFSNSRSEMNVSTLELGDSALYLCASSLGRTILGSDYEQYFGPGTRLTVT.

This clonotype appeared many times. The V call is TRBV6-1, the J call TRBJ1-5; 7 bases map to TRBD1. The CDR3 is 14 amino acids. The V gene's germline CDR1 is MNHNS and CDR2 SASEGT. The J segment lost 0 bases and the V segment lost 6 bases, leaving 2 bases of the junction unmatched. The CDR3 coding sequence is TGTGCCAGCAGGGGGACAGATAGCAATCAGCCCCAGCATTTT. Translated: CASRGTDSNQPQHF.

This clonotype has a handful of counts. This sequence joins TRBV7-9 and TRBJ1-2; the D is unclear. Trimming removed 4 bases from V and 2 bases from J, with 14 bases in between. The length of the CDR3 is 15 residues. CDR1 is SEHNR and CDR2 is FQNEAQ in the germline V gene (reference sequence). CDR3 loop: CASSSSRVPNYGYTF. CDR3 sequence (DNA): TGTGCCAGCAGCTCATCAAGGGTCCCCAACTATGGCTACACCTTC.

This chain connects TRBV30 to TRBJ2-7; D call uncertain. The CDR3 is made up of 13 amino acids. CDR1 GTSNPN and CDR2 SVGIG come from the germline V gene (reference sequence). Between the trimmed V and J ends, which lost 4 bases and 2 bases, there was a span of 12 bases. CDR3 amino acids: CAWTPGPTYEQYF. In DNA, the CDR3 is TGTGCCTGGACCCCGGGTCCTACCTACGAGCAGTACTTC.

The V gene is TRBV19, the J gene TRBJ2-2; D unclear. CDR1 and CDR2 from the germline V gene are LNHDA and SQIVND (reference sequence). The CDR3 is 17 residues long. V lost 5 bases and J lost 5, with 21 bases in between. DNA for the CDR3: TGTGCCAGTAGTTTATCCCACCCAGTCCGTGGGACCGGGGAGCTGTTTTTT. This codes for CASSLSHPVRGTGELFF.

V usage is TRBV7-9 and J usage is TRBJ2-5; D uncertain. This CDR3 has 14 residues. CDR1 SEHNR and CDR2 FQNEAQ come from the germline V gene (reference sequence). V gave up 6 bases and J gave up 1 base, with 12 bases separating them. This CDR3 reads CASRDVAVQETQYF. As DNA, the CDR3 is TGTGCCAGCAGGGATGTGGCGGTCCAAGAGACCCAGTACTTC.